This TCR beta chain comes out of a study of blood T cells in healthy people across ages. Study-level points and caveats: The fall in TCR beta diversity per million T cells was roughly linear with age.

With respect to this clonotype: Its antigen is still unknown.

Sample-barcoded 5' priming and a J-beta primer mix drove a second PCR of about 6 to 12 cycles. Every cDNA molecule carried a tag from a template-switch adaptor bearing 12 random nucleotides. At least 3 million CDR3-containing paired-end reads were obtained per sample. TCRdb ran MiXCR on the 5' RACE reads and lists one entry per CDR3 protein. Of about 800,000 distinct CDR3 sequences listed, roughly 60% are singletons. Per-sample PBMC isolation yielded at least 6.5 million cells. The specimen was blood. The origin of this receptor is a man aged 30-40 years in good health.

This CDR3 reads CAGSGGTSTDTQYF. The CDR3 coding sequence is TGCGCCGGCTCTGGGGGCACTAGCACAGATACGCAGTATTTT. The rearrangement links TRBV5-1 to TRBJ2-3, with a possible D match to TRBD1 (6 bases). There are 14 residues in the CDR3. V was trimmed by 10 bases and J by 0 bases, leaving 15 bases between them. Germline V gene sequence: CDR1 SGHRS, CDR2 YFSETQ. Together with reference TRBV5-1 and TRBJ2-3, the CDR3 gives the full variable domain: KAGVTQTPRYLIKTRGQQVTLSCSPISGHRSVSWYQQTPGQGLQFLFEYFSETQRNKGNFPGRFSGRQFSNSRSEMNVSTLELGDSALYLCAGSGGTSTDTQYFGPGTRLTVL.